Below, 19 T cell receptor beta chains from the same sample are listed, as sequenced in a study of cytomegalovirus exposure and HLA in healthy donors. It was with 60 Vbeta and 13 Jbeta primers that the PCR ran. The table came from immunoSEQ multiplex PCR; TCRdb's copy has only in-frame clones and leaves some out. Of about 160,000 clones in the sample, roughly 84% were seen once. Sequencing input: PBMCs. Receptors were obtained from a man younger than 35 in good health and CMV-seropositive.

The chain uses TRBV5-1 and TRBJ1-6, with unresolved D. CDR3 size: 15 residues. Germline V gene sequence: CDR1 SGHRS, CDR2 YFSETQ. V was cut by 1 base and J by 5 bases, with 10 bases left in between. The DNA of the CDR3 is TGCGCCAGCAGCTTGCTAGATCCCAATAATTCACCCCTCCACTTT. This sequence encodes CASSLLDPNNSPLHF.

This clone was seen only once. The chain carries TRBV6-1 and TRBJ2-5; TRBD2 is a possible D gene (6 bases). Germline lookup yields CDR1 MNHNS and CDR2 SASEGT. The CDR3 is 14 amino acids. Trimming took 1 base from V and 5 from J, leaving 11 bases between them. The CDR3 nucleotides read TGTGCCAGCAGTGAAGGCGGAGGGAGGGAGACCCAGTACTTC. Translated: CASSEGGGRETQYF.

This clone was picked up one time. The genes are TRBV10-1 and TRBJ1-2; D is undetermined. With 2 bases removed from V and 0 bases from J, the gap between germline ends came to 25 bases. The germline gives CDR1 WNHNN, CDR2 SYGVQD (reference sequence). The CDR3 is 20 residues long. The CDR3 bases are TGCGCCAGCAGTGAGAAAATTTCCGTAGGGCGATGGGGAGCTAACTATGGCTACACCTTC. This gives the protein CASSEKISVGRWGANYGYTF.

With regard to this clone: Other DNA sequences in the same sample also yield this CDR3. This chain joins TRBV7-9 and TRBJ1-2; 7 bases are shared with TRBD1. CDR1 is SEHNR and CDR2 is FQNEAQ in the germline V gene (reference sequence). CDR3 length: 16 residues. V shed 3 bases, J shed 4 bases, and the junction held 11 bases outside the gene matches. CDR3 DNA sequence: TGTGCCAGCAGCTTGAGCCAAGGGGACAGCTTCTATGGCTACACCTTC. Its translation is CASSLSQGDSFYGYTF.

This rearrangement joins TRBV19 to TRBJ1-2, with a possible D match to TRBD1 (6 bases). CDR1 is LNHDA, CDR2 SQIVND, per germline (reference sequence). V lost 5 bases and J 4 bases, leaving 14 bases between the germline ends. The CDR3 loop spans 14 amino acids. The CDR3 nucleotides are TGTGCCAGTAGTCAACAGGGCGCTACCTATGGCTACACCTTC. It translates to CASSQQGATYGYTF.

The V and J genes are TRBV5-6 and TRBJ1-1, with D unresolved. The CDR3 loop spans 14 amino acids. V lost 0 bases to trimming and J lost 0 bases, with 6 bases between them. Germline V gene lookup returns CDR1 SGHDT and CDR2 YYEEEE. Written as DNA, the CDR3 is TGTGCCAGCAGCTTGGTTCTTATGAACACTGAAGCTTTCTTT. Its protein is CASSLVLMNTEAFF.

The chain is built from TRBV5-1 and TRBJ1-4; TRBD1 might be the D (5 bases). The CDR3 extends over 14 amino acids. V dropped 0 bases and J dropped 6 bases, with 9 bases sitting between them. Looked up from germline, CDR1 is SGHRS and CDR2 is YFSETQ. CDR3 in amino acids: CASSLVAGYEKLFF. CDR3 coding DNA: TGCGCCAGCAGCTTGGTTGCAGGGTATGAAAAACTGTTTTTT.

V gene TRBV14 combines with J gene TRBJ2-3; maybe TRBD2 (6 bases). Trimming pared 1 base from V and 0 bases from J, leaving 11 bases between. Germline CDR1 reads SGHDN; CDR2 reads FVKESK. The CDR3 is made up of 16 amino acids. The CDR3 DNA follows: TGTGCCAGCAGCCAAGTTCTGGGACTTAGCACAGATACGCAGTATTTT. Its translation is CASSQVLGLSTDTQYF.

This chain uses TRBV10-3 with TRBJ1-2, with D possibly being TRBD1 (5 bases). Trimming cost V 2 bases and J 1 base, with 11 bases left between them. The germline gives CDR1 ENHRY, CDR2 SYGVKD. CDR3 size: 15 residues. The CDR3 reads CAISERKTVNYGYTF. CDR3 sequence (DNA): TGTGCCATCAGTGAGCGGAAGACAGTTAACTATGGCTACACCTTC.

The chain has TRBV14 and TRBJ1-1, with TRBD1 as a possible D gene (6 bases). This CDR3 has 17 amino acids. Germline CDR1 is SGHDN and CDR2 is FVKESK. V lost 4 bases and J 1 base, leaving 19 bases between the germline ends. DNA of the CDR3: TGTGCCAGCAGCCCAGGGACGAGGGGGAGACGGAACACTGAAGCTTTCTTT. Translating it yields CASSPGTRGRRNTEAFF.

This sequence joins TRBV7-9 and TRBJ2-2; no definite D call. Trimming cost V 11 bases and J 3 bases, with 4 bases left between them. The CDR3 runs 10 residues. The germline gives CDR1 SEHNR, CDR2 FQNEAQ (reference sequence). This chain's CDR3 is CASDTGELFF. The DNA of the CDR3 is TGTGCCTCCGACACCGGGGAGCTGTTTTTT.

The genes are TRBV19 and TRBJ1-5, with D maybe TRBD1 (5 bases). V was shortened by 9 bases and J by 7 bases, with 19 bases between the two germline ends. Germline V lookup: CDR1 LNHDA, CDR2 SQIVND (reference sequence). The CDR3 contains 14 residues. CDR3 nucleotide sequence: TGTGCCAGCGAAAGGCAGCAGGGTGGGCAGCCCCAGCATTTT. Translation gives CASERQQGGQPQHF.

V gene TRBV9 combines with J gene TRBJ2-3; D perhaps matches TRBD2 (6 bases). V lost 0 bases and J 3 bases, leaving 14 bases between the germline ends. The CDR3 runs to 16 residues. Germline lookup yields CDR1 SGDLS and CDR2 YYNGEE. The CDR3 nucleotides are TGTGCCAGCAGCGTAGAGGGGAGGAGGGGTACAGATACGCAGTATTTT. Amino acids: CASSVEGRRGTDTQYF.

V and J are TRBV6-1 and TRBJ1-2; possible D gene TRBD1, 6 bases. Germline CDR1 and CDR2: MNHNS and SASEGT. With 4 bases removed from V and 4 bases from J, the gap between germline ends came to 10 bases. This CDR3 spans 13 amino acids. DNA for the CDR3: TGTGCCAGCAGTGTGACAGGCAGCTATGGCTACACCTTC. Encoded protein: CASSVTGSYGYTF.

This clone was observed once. CDR3 protein: CASGGVRGYTF. The CDR3 DNA is TGTGCCTCAGGAGGGGTCCGGGGCTACACCTTC. The chain is built from TRBV5-6 and TRBJ1-2, with D possibly TRBD1 on 5 matching bases. This CDR3 is built from 11 residues. Looked up from germline, CDR1 is SGHDT and CDR2 is YYEEEE. Trimming cost V 10 bases and J 8 bases, with 15 bases left between them. The variable domain in full, completed from reference TRBV5-6 and TRBJ1-2, reads DAGVTQSPTHLIKTRGQQVTLRCSPKSGHDTVSWYQQALGQGPQFIFQYYEEEERQRGNFPDRFSGHQFPNYSSELNVNALLLGDSALYLCASGGVRGYTFGSGTRLTVV.

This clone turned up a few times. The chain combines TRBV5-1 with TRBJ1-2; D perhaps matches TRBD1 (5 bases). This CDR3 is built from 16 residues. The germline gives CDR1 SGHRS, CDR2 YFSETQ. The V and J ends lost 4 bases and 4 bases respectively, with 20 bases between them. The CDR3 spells CASSLGTLIEPYGYTF. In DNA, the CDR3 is TGCGCCAGCAGCCTCGGGACTCTAATCGAACCCTATGGCTACACCTTC.

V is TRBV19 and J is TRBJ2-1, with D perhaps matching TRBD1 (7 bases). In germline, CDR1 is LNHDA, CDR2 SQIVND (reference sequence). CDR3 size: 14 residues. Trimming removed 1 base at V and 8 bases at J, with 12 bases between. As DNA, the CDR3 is TGTGCCAGTAGTATAGTGGGCAGGGGGGATGAGCAGTTCTTC. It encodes CASSIVGRGDEQFF.

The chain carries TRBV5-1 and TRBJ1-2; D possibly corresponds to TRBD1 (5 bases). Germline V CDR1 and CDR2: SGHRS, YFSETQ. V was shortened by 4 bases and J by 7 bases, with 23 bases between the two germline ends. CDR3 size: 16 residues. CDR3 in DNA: TGCGCCAGCAGCCAAGAAATGGCAGGGAAGTTTCCTGGCTACACCTTC. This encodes CASSQEMAGKFPGYTF.

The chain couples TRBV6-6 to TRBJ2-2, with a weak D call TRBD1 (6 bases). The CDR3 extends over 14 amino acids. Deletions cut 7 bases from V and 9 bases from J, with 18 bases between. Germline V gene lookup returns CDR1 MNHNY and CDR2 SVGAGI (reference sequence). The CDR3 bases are TGTGCCAGCACCGGGACGCAGGACAGCAGGGAGCTGTTTTTT. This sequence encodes CASTGTQDSRELFF.